These 32 T cell receptor beta chains originate from one sample sequenced in a study of cytomegalovirus exposure and HLA in healthy donors. The PCR ran on 60 Vbeta and 13 Jbeta primers. Profiling relied on immunoSEQ multiplex PCR, and the TCRdb table lists in-frame clones only, not all of them. The sample lists 150,000 to 200,000 clones; about 80% were seen once. The specimen was PBMCs. Receptors were obtained from a woman between 45 and 60 years old in good health and CMV-seronegative.

This clone occurred once. V is TRBV28 and J is TRBJ1-2; 7 bases fit TRBD1. From germline, CDR1 is MDHEN and CDR2 SYDVKM. The CDR3 spans 13 residues. With 6 bases clipped from V and 2 bases from J, the junction kept 3 bases outside the gene matches. CDR3 coding DNA: TGTGCCAGCAGGGAGACAGGGAACTATGGCTACACCTTC. It encodes CASRETGNYGYTF.

J is TRBJ1-1 and V is TRBV21-1; TRBD1, as called in the table, went unchecked against the DNA. TRBV21-1 is reported as a pseudogene. The CDR3 is 16 residues long. In DNA form, the CDR3 reads TGTGCCAGCAGCGAACCTCAAGGGGGCCAGAACACTGAAGCTTTCTTT. As protein: CASSEPQGGQNTEAFF.

This clone was observed a few times. This chain connects TRBV19 to TRBJ1-2; D is possibly TRBD1 (5 bases). CDR1 is LNHDA and CDR2 is SQIVND in the germline V gene (reference sequence). Trimming pared 3 bases from V and 4 bases from J, leaving 15 bases between. The CDR3 length is 15 residues. CDR3 residues: CASSISSGDGYGYTF. The DNA of the CDR3 is TGTGCCAGTAGTATCTCATCGGGGGACGGCTATGGCTACACCTTC.

This chain links TRBV5-6 with TRBJ2-7, with 8 bases fitting TRBD1. The germline gives CDR1 SGHDT, CDR2 YYEEEE. The CDR3 has 13 amino acids. V trimming: 1 base; J trimming: 5 bases; junction bases outside the gene matches: 2. The CDR3 loop is CASSLPGGNEQYF. CDR3 sequence (DNA): TGTGCCAGCAGCTTGCCAGGGGGCAACGAGCAGTACTTC.

The rearrangement joins TRBV5-4 to TRBJ2-1, with a tentative D call TRBD2 (5 bases). V was clipped by 5 bases and J by 0 bases, with 12 bases between them. CDR1 is SGHNT and CDR2 is YYREEE in the germline V gene (reference sequence). There are 15 residues in the CDR3. The CDR3 loop is CASSPRGSSYNEQFF. The CDR3 DNA reads as TGTGCCAGCAGTCCCCGCGGGTCCTCCTACAATGAGCAGTTCTTC.

V usage is TRBV27 and J usage is TRBJ1-5, with D possibly TRBD1 on 5 matching bases. Trimming shortened V by 5 bases and J by 4 bases, and 15 bases separated the two germline ends. The CDR3 is 15 amino acids. Germline values: CDR1 MNHEY, CDR2 SMNVEV (reference sequence). The CDR3, as DNA: TGTGCCAGCAGTGCCGCCGGGGGTCGTAATCAGCCCCAGCATTTT. Protein: CASSAAGGRNQPQHF.

The chain recombines TRBV4-2 with TRBJ2-1; 9 positions agree with TRBD1. This CDR3 region has 15 residues. Trimming removed 1 base from V and 10 bases from J; junction bases left unmatched: 8. The germline gives CDR1 LGHNA, CDR2 YNFKEQ. CDR3 amino acids: CASSQGGQGTFEQFF. The CDR3 region has the DNA TGTGCCAGCAGCCAAGGGGGACAGGGTACTTTCGAGCAGTTCTTC.

The chain combines TRBV11-2 with TRBJ2-1; TRBD1 aligns across 8 bases. V gave up 5 bases and J gave up 8 bases; unmatched junction bases: 14. The CDR3 contains 16 residues. Germline V gives CDR1 SGHAT, CDR2 FQNNGV. This CDR3 reads CASSEPRTGNAHEQFF. Written as DNA, the CDR3 is TGTGCCAGCAGCGAGCCGAGGACAGGGAATGCCCATGAGCAGTTCTTC.

The chain links TRBV7-2 to TRBJ1-3; no definite D call. CDR1 is SGHTA and CDR2 is FQGNSA in the germline V gene. Trimming stripped 3 bases from V and 7 bases from J, with 13 bases between. This CDR3 region has 14 residues. DNA of the CDR3: TGTGCCAGCAGCTTGGAGGGCGAGTGGAACACCATATATTTT. Translating it yields CASSLEGEWNTIYF.

The chain joins TRBV19 to TRBJ2-1; D is undetermined. The germline V gene has CDR1 LNHDA and CDR2 SQIVND (reference sequence). The CDR3 totals 12 residues. The germline V and J ends were trimmed by 1 base and 9 bases, with 7 bases remaining between them. The CDR3, as DNA: TGTGCCAGTAGTATAGGAGAATCTGAGCAGTTCTTC. It translates to CASSIGESEQFF.

The chain recombines TRBV28 with TRBJ1-1; no clear D gene. Trimming shortened V by 5 bases and J by 7 bases, and 17 bases separated the two germline ends. The length of the CDR3 is 14 residues. The germline V gene encodes CDR1 MDHEN and CDR2 SYDVKM. CDR3 amino acids: CASSGRTGNGEAFF. CDR3 DNA: TGTGCCAGCAGTGGACGGACGGGGAACGGTGAAGCTTTCTTT.

The gene calls are TRBV19 and TRBJ1-1; 8 bases line up with TRBD1. Germline V gene lookup returns CDR1 LNHDA and CDR2 SQIVND (reference sequence). Germline trimming cut 6 bases from V and 4 bases from J; bases unmatched to any gene: 4. This CDR3 contains 13 residues. The CDR3 DNA sequence: TGTGCCAGTAGGGACACAGGGGGCACTGAAGCTTTCTTT. It yields the protein CASRDTGGTEAFF.

This rearrangement joins TRBV19 to TRBJ1-3; D not resolved. Germline lookup yields CDR1 LNHDA and CDR2 SQIVND (reference sequence). Trimming shortened V by 3 bases and J by 2 bases, and 8 bases separated the two germline ends. The CDR3 has 14 amino acids. The CDR3 spells CASSIPAAGNTIYF. The CDR3 DNA reads TGTGCCAGTAGTATCCCGGCGGCTGGAAACACCATATATTTT.

The CDR3: CASSIKRGLNTEAFF. In DNA, the CDR3 is TGTGCCAGCAGTATTAAACGCGGGTTGAACACTGAAGCTTTCTTT. This chain connects TRBV25-1 to TRBJ1-1; D ambiguous. Germline lookup yields CDR1 MGHDK and CDR2 SYGVNS. The length of the CDR3 is 15 residues. Trimming removed 5 bases from V and 0 bases from J, with 13 bases in between.

Details on this clone: Within the sample, other DNA sequences also encode this same CDR3. V gene TRBV6-5 combines with J gene TRBJ2-7; weak D call: TRBD2 (6 bases). CDR1 and CDR2 (germline): MNHEY, SVGAGI. The CDR3 sequence is 11 residues long. V gave up 6 bases and J gave up 5 bases, with 8 bases separating them. In nucleotides, the CDR3 is TGTGCCAGCAGCCCGGGGGACGAGCAGTACTTC. Translation: CASSPGDEQYF.

The V and J genes are TRBV5-1 and TRBJ2-7; the match to TRBD2 covers 7 bases. Germline loops: CDR1 SGHRS, CDR2 YFSETQ. The CDR3 sequence is 14 residues long. J gave up 2 bases and V 2 bases, and 4 bases lay outside the gene matches. CDR3 nucleotide sequence: TGCGCCAGCAGCTTCCGGGGGGTCACCTACGAGCAGTACTTC. It yields the protein CASSFRGVTYEQYF.

V is TRBV5-1 and J is TRBJ2-5, with 15 bases lining up with TRBD2. The length of the CDR3 is 17 residues. V lost 1 base and J lost 5; bases outside the gene matches: 6. Germline CDR1 SGHRS, CDR2 YFSETQ. Written as DNA, the CDR3 is TGCGCCAGCAGCTTGCGGACTAGCGGGAGGGCCCTTGAGACCCAGTACTTC. Its translation is CASSLRTSGRALETQYF.

The chain employs TRBV7-8 and TRBJ1-2; possibly TRBD1 for D (5 bases). There are 19 residues in the CDR3. V was cut by 6 bases and J by 4 bases, with 30 bases left in between. The germline gives CDR1 SGHVS, CDR2 FQNEAQ. Written as DNA, the CDR3 is TGTGCCAGCAGTCTACCGAAAGAGAGGGACTCCCGGAGGACCTATGGCTACACCTTC. Protein product: CASSLPKERDSRRTYGYTF.

V gene TRBV10-3 combines with J gene TRBJ1-2, with 11 bases that match TRBD1. V lost 9 bases, J lost 6 bases, and 12 bases stayed unmatched. The CDR3 contains 15 residues. Germline lookup yields CDR1 ENHRY and CDR2 SYGVKD. CDR3 bases: TGTGCCATTGGACAGGGGGCCCCGAGGTGGAATGGCTACACCTTC. Translated: CAIGQGAPRWNGYTF.

This chain links TRBV7-8 with TRBJ1-5; D not certain. Germline V gene data show CDR1 as SGHVS and CDR2 as FQNEAQ. V gave up 5 bases and J gave up 3 bases, with 20 bases separating them. This CDR3 contains 17 residues. The CDR3 DNA reads as TGTGCCAGCAGCAAGAGTCCCCCCACAGCAATCAATCAGCCCCAGCATTTT. Translating gives CASSKSPPTAINQPQHF.

This rearrangement joins TRBV4-3 to TRBJ1-2, with TRBD1 as a possible D gene (6 bases). Germline CDR1 reads LGHNA; CDR2 reads YSLEER. The V gene lost 2 bases and the J gene lost 6 bases, with 10 bases spanning the gap. There are 13 residues in the CDR3. The CDR3: CASSQIRGDGYTF. The CDR3 DNA is TGCGCCAGCAGCCAAATCAGGGGTGATGGCTACACCTTC.

This clone was recorded once. This chain links TRBV5-1 with TRBJ2-2, with 7 bases identical to TRBD2. The CDR3 is 14 amino acids. V was pared by 0 bases and J by 6 bases, with 2 bases of the junction left unmatched. Germline V gene data show CDR1 as SGHRS and CDR2 as YFSETQ. CDR3 in amino acids: CASSLAGGSGELFF. Here the CDR3 DNA reads TGCGCCAGCAGCTTGGCGGGGGGTTCCGGGGAGCTGTTTTTT.

This chain joins TRBV5-1 and TRBJ2-1, with 10 bases aligning to TRBD2. CDR1 is SGHRS, CDR2 YFSETQ, per germline. The CDR3 contains 14 residues. V was clipped by 7 bases and J by 5 bases; unmatched bases: 6. CDR3 nucleotide sequence: TGCGCCAGCGGACCGGGACTAGCGAACAATGAGCAGTTCTTC. Encoded protein: CASGPGLANNEQFF.

The rearrangement links TRBV5-1 to TRBJ2-7; D is possibly TRBD1 (6 bases). Germline assignment: CDR1 SGHRS and CDR2 YFSETQ. Trimming stripped 4 bases from V and 2 bases from J, with 16 bases between. The CDR3 is made up of 15 amino acids. The CDR3 region is CASSVGGRSPYEQYF. For the CDR3, the DNA is TGCGCCAGCAGCGTAGGGGGACGGTCTCCCTACGAGCAGTACTTC.

The chain couples TRBV29-1 to TRBJ1-2, with 7 bases fitting TRBD1. The length of the CDR3 is 14 residues. Germline V CDR1 and CDR2: SQVTM, ANQGSEA. V shed 0 bases, J shed 3 bases, and the junction held 4 bases outside the gene matches. The CDR3: CSVEEWDRHYGYTF. As DNA, the CDR3 is TGCAGCGTTGAAGAGTGGGACAGACACTATGGCTACACCTTC.

The CDR3 DNA reads TGTGCCAGTGCTGGGGGGACGGGACAGCCCCAGCATTTT. This sequence encodes CASAGGTGQPQHF. This chain links TRBV6-5 with TRBJ1-5; D is possibly TRBD1 (5 bases). The CDR3 is made up of 13 amino acids. Germline loops: CDR1 MNHEY, CDR2 SVGAGI. V lost 9 bases and J 7 bases, leaving 16 bases between the germline ends.

The chain has TRBV7-2 and TRBJ1-4; the D gene is possibly TRBD1 (5 bases). V was shortened by 5 bases and J by 8 bases, with 24 bases between the two germline ends. The length of the CDR3 is 17 residues. In germline, CDR1 is SGHTA, CDR2 FQGNSA. CDR3 region: CASSPSGLVGVREKLFF. In DNA, the CDR3 is TGTGCCAGCAGCCCCTCCGGTTTGGTAGGGGTTCGCGAAAAACTGTTTTTT. The entire variable domain, with the rest obtained from reference TRBV7-2 and TRBJ1-4, is as follows: GAGVSQSPSNKVTEKGKDVELRCDPISGHTALYWYRQSLGQGLEFLIYFQGNSAPDKSGLPSDRFSAERTGGSVSTLTIQRTQQEDSAVYLCASSPSGLVGVREKLFFGSGTQLSVL.

This clone was picked up one time. The chain employs TRBV4-1 and TRBJ2-1; 11 nucleotides line up with TRBD2. The CDR3 length is 15 residues. CDR1 and CDR2 (germline): MGHRA, YSYEKL. J gave up 6 bases and V 5 bases, and 6 bases lay outside the gene matches. CDR3 residues: CASSTTSGSSNEQFF. In nucleotides, the CDR3 is TGCGCCAGCAGCACAACTAGCGGGAGTTCCAATGAGCAGTTCTTC.

This sequence joins TRBV7-2 and TRBJ1-1; tentatively, D is TRBD1 (6 bases). CDR1 SGHTA and CDR2 FQGNSA come from the germline V gene. V lost 5 bases and J 1 base, leaving 14 bases between the germline ends. The CDR3 covers 15 residues. The chain's CDR3 is CASSRGAPGNTEAFF. In DNA form, the CDR3 reads TGTGCCAGCAGCCGGGGGGCTCCAGGGAACACTGAAGCTTTCTTT.

This clone was picked up a small number of times. The V and J genes are TRBV5-1 and TRBJ1-1; TRBD1 matches 12 bases. Trimming removed 2 bases from V and 4 bases from J; junction bases left unmatched: 6. The CDR3 runs 16 residues. Germline lookup yields CDR1 SGHRS and CDR2 YFSETQ. The CDR3 coding sequence is TGCGCCAGCAGCTTCCGGGACAGGGGGCTCGGCACTGAAGCTTTCTTT. Encoded protein: CASSFRDRGLGTEAFF.

The chain has TRBV19 and TRBJ1-2; 7 bases are shared with TRBD1. There are 15 residues in the CDR3. In germline, CDR1 is LNHDA, CDR2 SQIVND (reference sequence). Trimming removed 8 bases from V and 0 bases from J; junction bases left unmatched: 9. The CDR3 DNA reads as TGTGCCAGTCGAGTAGGGACAGCCCCTAACTATGGCTACACCTTC. Translating gives CASRVGTAPNYGYTF.

This clone was counted only a few times. The chain joins TRBV7-2 to TRBJ1-2; 8 positions agree with TRBD1. The germline V gene encodes CDR1 SGHTA and CDR2 FQGNSA. This CDR3 is 16 amino acids long. V lost 0 bases to trimming and J lost 3 bases; unmatched junction nucleotides: 6. DNA for the CDR3: TGTGCCAGCAGCTTAGCCTCGACAGGGGCTGACTATGGCTACACCTTC. Translation: CASSLASTGADYGYTF. The entire variable domain, with the rest obtained from reference TRBV7-2 and TRBJ1-2, is as follows: GAGVSQSPSNKVTEKGKDVELRCDPISGHTALYWYRQSLGQGLEFLIYFQGNSAPDKSGLPSDRFSAERTGGSVSTLTIQRTQQEDSAVYLCASSLASTGADYGYTFGSGTRLTVV.